These 31 T cell receptor beta chains originate from one sample sequenced in a study of shared clonotypes between healthy human individuals. Measured with immunoSEQ multiplex PCR; TCRdb has only the in-frame clones, and not every one. The sample records about 820,000 clones, around 92% being singletons. In the naive CD8 group, cells lacked CD45RO and were positively selected for CCR7, so terminally differentiated effector memory CD45RA+ cells were left out. The sample taken for sequencing was naive CD8+ T cells sorted from blood. The receptors originated from a man aged 25-40 years in good health.

The chain recombines TRBV23-1 with TRBJ2-2, with 8 bases matching TRBD1. TRBV23-1 is marked as an open reading frame, function uncertain. V was clipped by 3 bases and J by 6 bases; unmatched bases: 18. This CDR3 spans 19 amino acids. The CDR3 loop is CASSHKYGTGEDTAGELFF. The CDR3 bases are TGCGCCAGCAGTCACAAATATGGGACAGGTGAGGACACAGCCGGGGAGCTGTTTTTT.

The chain is built from TRBV21-1 and TRBJ2-6. TRBV21-1 counts as a pseudogene. CDR3 length equals 21 residues. The CDR3 sequence is CASSKDIFHGFYLSGANVLTF. CDR3 in DNA: TGTGCCAGCAGCAAAGATATTTTCCATGGGTTCTATCTCTCTGGGGCCAACGTCCTGACTTTC.

The chain joins TRBV11-2 to TRBJ2-3; 10 nucleotides align to TRBD2. The germline gives CDR1 SGHAT, CDR2 FQNNGV. The V and J ends lost 0 bases and 1 base, in that order; junction bases with no gene match: 10. The CDR3 runs to 19 residues. Here the CDR3 DNA reads TGTGCCAGCAGCTTAGAGGCTAGCGGGAGTTTATGGCGCACAGATACGCAGTATTTT. Its translation is CASSLEASGSLWRTDTQYF.

A note on this clone: This same CDR3 is encoded by further DNA sequences in the sample. The CDR3 sequence is CASRLDSSSYNEQFF. In nucleotides, the CDR3 is TGTGCCAGCAGATTGGACTCTAGCTCCTACAATGAGCAGTTCTTC. The rearrangement links TRBV7-9 to TRBJ2-1; a weak D match, TRBD2 (5 bases). CDR1 is SEHNR, CDR2 FQNEAQ, per germline (reference sequence). Trimming took 6 bases from V and 0 from J, leaving 12 bases between them. The CDR3 totals 15 residues. The variable domain in full, completed from reference TRBV7-9 and TRBJ2-1, reads DTGVSQNPRHKITKRGQNVTFRCDPISEHNRLYWYRQTLGQGPEFLTYFQNEAQLEKSRLLSDRFSAERPKGSFSTLEIQRTEQGDSAMYLCASRLDSSSYNEQFFGPGTRLTVL.

The chain couples TRBV6-6 to TRBJ2-2; D not resolved. Germline V CDR1 and CDR2: MNHNY, SVGAGI (reference sequence). V shed 0 bases and J shed 6 bases, with 8 bases lying between them. The CDR3 is made up of 14 amino acids. CDR3 protein: CASSYSTLPGELFF. In nucleotides, the CDR3 is TGTGCCAGCAGTTACTCAACTCTTCCCGGGGAGCTGTTTTTT.

The chain is built from TRBV27 and TRBJ2-5, with TRBD2 matching 7 bases. The CDR3 covers 14 residues. J lost 7 bases, V lost 8 bases, and 13 bases had no gene match. Germline assignment: CDR1 MNHEY and CDR2 SMNVEV (reference sequence). The CDR3 DNA sequence: TGTGCCAGCGCTCCCCTCGGGGGGTGGGGGACCCAGTACTTC. Protein sequence: CASAPLGGWGTQYF.

This sequence joins TRBV4-3 and TRBJ2-3; perhaps TRBD2 as D (6 bases). The germline V gene encodes CDR1 LGHNA and CDR2 YSLEER. The CDR3 totals 18 residues. V lost 2 bases, J lost 6 bases, and 24 bases lay in between. The CDR3 nucleotides are TGCGCCAGCAGCCAATATTCGGGGACTTCCCTAAGTGGTGATACGCAGTATTTT. Its translation: CASSQYSGTSLSGDTQYF.

This chain connects TRBV11-2 to TRBJ1-2; 7 bases match TRBD1. V lost 1 base to trimming and J lost 8 bases; unmatched junction nucleotides: 7. Germline assignment: CDR1 SGHAT and CDR2 FQNNGV. There are 14 residues in the CDR3. The CDR3, as DNA: TGTGCCAGCAGCTTAGGGCAGGGGGTATTGGGCTACACCTTC. It encodes CASSLGQGVLGYTF.

This clone was seen only once. The chain couples TRBV6-4 to TRBJ1-5; D ambiguous. The CDR3 covers 12 residues. CDR1 MRHNA and CDR2 SNTAGT come from the germline V gene. V was cut by 7 bases and J by 6 bases, with 10 bases left in between. The CDR3 bases are TGTGCCAGCACCAGAAAAATTCAGCCCCAGCATTTT. Translation gives CASTRKIQPQHF.

This chain uses TRBV28 with TRBJ1-5, with D perhaps matching TRBD1 (5 bases). In germline, CDR1 is MDHEN, CDR2 SYDVKM. This CDR3 region has 16 residues. The ends were cut back, 5 bases at V and 9 bases at J, with 23 bases in the middle. The CDR3 region is CASSPNWVGDSGPQHF. CDR3 nucleotides: TGTGCCAGCAGTCCCAACTGGGTGGGGGACTCGGGGCCCCAGCATTTT.

V gene TRBV18 combines with J gene TRBJ2-1; TRBD2 agrees at 8 bases. CDR1 and CDR2 (germline): KGHSH, LQKENI. Unmatched junction bases numbered 11, after V lost 5 bases and J lost 5 bases. CDR3 length equals 16 residues. The CDR3 DNA follows: TGTGCCAGCTCAGACGGGAGGGCCGGTTCCCACAATGAGCAGTTCTTC. It codes for CASSDGRAGSHNEQFF.

This clone was observed a single time. The J gene is TRBJ2-2, the V gene TRBV7-6, with D maybe TRBD1 (5 bases). Germline values: CDR1 SGHVS, CDR2 FNYEAQ. This CDR3 is 15 amino acids long. V lost 1 base and J 5 bases, leaving 11 bases between the germline ends. The CDR3 region is CASSLGSGRTGELFF. The CDR3 DNA reads as TGTGCCAGCAGCTTAGGTTCAGGGCGAACCGGGGAGCTGTTTTTT.

V gene TRBV7-9 combines with J gene TRBJ1-2, with 9 bases fitting TRBD1. The CDR3 covers 17 residues. V trimming: 4 bases; J trimming: 4 bases; junction bases outside the gene matches: 13. CDR1 is SEHNR and CDR2 is FQNEAQ in the germline V gene (reference sequence). The DNA for the CDR3 is TGTGCCAGCAGCTCTTTCCGGGACAGGGAGGTCTTCTATGGCTACACCTTC. Its translation is CASSSFRDREVFYGYTF.

The rearrangement joins TRBV28 to TRBJ1-2, with D unresolved. CDR1 and CDR2 (germline): MDHEN, SYDVKM. Between the trimmed V and J ends, which lost 5 bases and 0 bases, there was a span of 13 bases. The CDR3 is made up of 15 amino acids. The CDR3 loop is CASSTLHAANYGYTF. CDR3 in DNA: TGTGCCAGCAGTACCCTCCACGCGGCTAACTATGGCTACACCTTC.

This chain uses TRBV30 with TRBJ2-7, with D perhaps TRBD2 (6 bases). The CDR3 is 14 amino acids. The V gene lost 4 bases and the J gene lost 2 bases, with 15 bases spanning the gap. Germline loops: CDR1 GTSNPN, CDR2 SVGIG (reference sequence). The CDR3 region is CAWNHGGITYEQYF. CDR3 DNA sequence: TGTGCCTGGAATCATGGCGGGATAACCTACGAGCAGTACTTC.

This chain connects TRBV21-1 to TRBJ2-7. TRBV21-1 is a known pseudogene. This CDR3 is 18 amino acids long. The CDR3 coding sequence is TGTGCCAGCAGCAAGCCTCAGACGCTCGTCGGCATGAGATTGGGGCAGTACTTC. Residues: CASSKPQTLVGMRLGQYF.

The chain joins TRBV6-5 to TRBJ2-7; the D gene could be TRBD1 or TRBD2 (6 bases each). Germline V CDR1 and CDR2: MNHEY, SVGAGI. This CDR3 spans 13 amino acids. Trimming removed 8 bases at V and 0 bases at J, with 11 bases between. DNA for the CDR3: TGTGCCAGCCGGGGGCGGAGCTCCTACGAGCAGTACTTC. Its protein product is CASRGRSSYEQYF.

CDR3 in DNA: TGTGCCAGCAGGGCTCCGGGACAGTACTCTGGGGCCAACGTCCTGACTTTC. It is translated as CASRAPGQYSGANVLTF. The rearrangement links TRBV7-2 to TRBJ2-6; 7 nucleotides align to TRBD1. CDR3 length: 17 amino acids. CDR1 and CDR2 (germline): SGHTA, FQGNSA. Trimming removed 6 bases from V and 0 bases from J; junction bases left unmatched: 8.

V usage is TRBV7-6 and J usage is TRBJ2-7; 13 bases align to TRBD2. With 5 bases clipped from V and 3 bases from J, the junction kept 4 bases outside the gene matches. The germline V gene encodes CDR1 SGHVS and CDR2 FNYEAQ. The CDR3 has 15 amino acids. In DNA, the CDR3 is TGTGCCAGCAGCGGGACTAGCGGGATGTTCTACGAGCAGTACTTC. It codes for CASSGTSGMFYEQYF.

The chain carries TRBV5-6 and TRBJ2-2; 10 bases fit TRBD2. Germline loops: CDR1 SGHDT, CDR2 YYEEEE. There are 15 residues in the CDR3. J lost 3 bases, V lost 2 bases, and 1 base had no gene match. Here the CDR3 reads CASSFLAGDTGELFF. In DNA, the CDR3 is TGTGCCAGCAGCTTCCTAGCGGGAGACACCGGGGAGCTGTTTTTT. The full variable domain, its missing parts supplied by reference TRBV5-6 and TRBJ2-2, is DAGVTQSPTHLIKTRGQQVTLRCSPKSGHDTVSWYQQALGQGPQFIFQYYEEEERQRGNFPDRFSGHQFPNYSSELNVNALLLGDSALYLCASSFLAGDTGELFFGEGSRLTVL.

Comments on this clone: This sample includes further DNA sequences coding for the same CDR3. J is TRBJ2-7 and V is TRBV20-1; 8 nucleotides align to TRBD1. The V gene's germline CDR1 is DFQATT and CDR2 SNEGSKA (reference sequence). The J segment lost 4 bases and the V segment lost 6 bases, leaving 2 bases of the junction unmatched. The CDR3 is 11 amino acids. CDR3 coding DNA: TGCAGTGCCAGGACAGGGTACGAGCAGTACTTC. This encodes CSARTGYEQYF.

The genes are TRBV27 and TRBJ2-7, with TRBD1 identical over 8 bases. CDR1 and CDR2 from the germline V gene are MNHEY and SMNVEV (reference sequence). CDR3 length equals 14 residues. Trimming cost V 5 bases and J 3 bases; bases outside gene matches: 6. In DNA form, the CDR3 reads TGTGCCAGCAGTACCTACAGGGGGAACTACGAGCAGTACTTC. The encoded protein is CASSTYRGNYEQYF.

Concerning this clone: Other DNA variants within this sample encode the same CDR3. V usage is TRBV27 and J usage is TRBJ2-7, with TRBD2 matching over 10 bases. Losses at the gene ends were 6 bases for V and 1 base for J; bases not matched to a gene: 3. The CDR3 extends over 14 amino acids. CDR1 and CDR2 (germline): MNHEY, SMNVEV (reference sequence). In DNA form, the CDR3 reads TGTGCCAGCAGCAGCGGGAGGGTGTCCTACGAGCAGTACTTC. Its protein is CASSSGRVSYEQYF.

This rearrangement joins TRBV6-1 to TRBJ2-1; 10 nucleotides line up with TRBD2. This CDR3 spans 16 amino acids. The V gene's germline CDR1 is MNHNS and CDR2 SASEGT. Trimming at V came to 3 bases and at J to 10 bases, leaving 12 bases not matched to a gene. The CDR3: CASSDTRSSGRIEQFF. The DNA of the CDR3 is TGTGCCAGCAGTGACACTCGGTCTAGCGGGAGAATCGAGCAGTTCTTC.

This chain connects TRBV10-2 to TRBJ2-1, with TRBD1 identical over 8 bases. There are 14 residues in the CDR3. Germline assignment: CDR1 WSHSY and CDR2 SAAADI. The trim removed 8 bases at V and 2 bases at J, leaving 5 bases unmatched. The CDR3 DNA reads TGCGCCAGCCTAGGCAGGGGGCCCTACAATGAGCAGTTCTTC. Residues: CASLGRGPYNEQFF.

The chain carries TRBV7-9 and TRBJ2-7; D may be TRBD1 or TRBD2 (5 bases each). The V and J ends lost 4 bases and 7 bases respectively, with 14 bases between them. Germline CDR1 is SEHNR and CDR2 is FQNEAQ (reference sequence). This CDR3 comprises 13 residues. CDR3 amino acids: CASSSWGSAEQYF. DNA of the CDR3: TGTGCCAGCAGCTCCTGGGGGAGTGCGGAGCAGTACTTC. Full variable domain (remainder filled in from reference TRBV7-9 and TRBJ2-7): DTGVSQNPRHKITKRGQNVTFRCDPISEHNRLYWYRQTLGQGPEFLTYFQNEAQLEKSRLLSDRFSAERPKGSFSTLEIQRTEQGDSAMYLCASSSWGSAEQYFGPGTRLTVT.

The chain is built from TRBV6-1 and TRBJ2-7; 11 bases line up with TRBD1. The CDR3 length is 17 residues. The germline CDR1 and CDR2 sequences are MNHNS and SASEGT. Germline trimming cut 2 bases from V and 4 bases from J; bases unmatched to any gene: 10. The DNA of the CDR3 is TGTGCCAGCAGTGAAAGACTAGCGGACAGGGGGCAATACGAGCAGTACTTC. This gives the protein CASSERLADRGQYEQYF.

The sample holds a few counts of this clone. The sample contains more than one DNA sequence encoding this CDR3. V and J are TRBV28 and TRBJ2-7, with TRBD2 as a possible D gene (6 bases). CDR3 length: 12 residues. Per the germline V gene, CDR1 is MDHEN and CDR2 is SYDVKM. V lost 6 bases to trimming and J lost 4 bases, with 10 bases between them. The CDR3 DNA reads as TGTGCCAGCAGGGGACTTTCTTACGAGCAGTACTTC. Protein: CASRGLSYEQYF.

CDR3 region: CASSFISGYEQYF. Here the CDR3 DNA reads TGTGCCAGCAGTTTCATTAGCGGCTACGAGCAGTACTTC. The chain is built from TRBV27 and TRBJ2-7; D might be TRBD2 (6 bases). Germline values: CDR1 MNHEY, CDR2 SMNVEV (reference sequence). The CDR3 spans 13 residues. V was pared by 3 bases and J by 3 bases, with 9 bases between.

The rearrangement joins TRBV10-2 to TRBJ1-4; D unclear. Germline values: CDR1 WSHSY, CDR2 SAAADI. V lost 6 bases and J lost 5, with 10 bases in between. This CDR3 region has 13 residues. The CDR3 protein is CASRPRRNEKLFF. In DNA, the CDR3 is TGCGCCAGCAGACCAAGACGGAATGAAAAACTGTTTTTT.

This rearrangement joins TRBV10-3 to TRBJ1-1; 7 bases match TRBD1. The junction had 7 bases not matched to a gene; V was cut back by 5 bases and J by 1 base. Looked up from germline, CDR1 is ENHRY and CDR2 is SYGVKD. The CDR3 length is 15 residues. CDR3 protein: CAISPTDRENTEAFF. CDR3 sequence (DNA): TGTGCCATCAGTCCTACCGACAGGGAGAACACTGAAGCTTTCTTT.